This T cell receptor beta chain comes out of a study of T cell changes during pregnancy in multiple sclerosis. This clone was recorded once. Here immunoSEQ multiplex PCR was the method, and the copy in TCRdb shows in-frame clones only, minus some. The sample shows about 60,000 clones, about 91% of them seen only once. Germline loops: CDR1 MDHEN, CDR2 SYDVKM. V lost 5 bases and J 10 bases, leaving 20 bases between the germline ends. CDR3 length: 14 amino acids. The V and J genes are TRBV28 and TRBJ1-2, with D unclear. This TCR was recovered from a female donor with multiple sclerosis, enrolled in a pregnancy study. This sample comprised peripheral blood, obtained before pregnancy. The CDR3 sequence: CASSQSTGRQDYTF. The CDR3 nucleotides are TGTGCCAGCAGTCAGTCCACGGGGAGGCAGGACTACACCTTC.